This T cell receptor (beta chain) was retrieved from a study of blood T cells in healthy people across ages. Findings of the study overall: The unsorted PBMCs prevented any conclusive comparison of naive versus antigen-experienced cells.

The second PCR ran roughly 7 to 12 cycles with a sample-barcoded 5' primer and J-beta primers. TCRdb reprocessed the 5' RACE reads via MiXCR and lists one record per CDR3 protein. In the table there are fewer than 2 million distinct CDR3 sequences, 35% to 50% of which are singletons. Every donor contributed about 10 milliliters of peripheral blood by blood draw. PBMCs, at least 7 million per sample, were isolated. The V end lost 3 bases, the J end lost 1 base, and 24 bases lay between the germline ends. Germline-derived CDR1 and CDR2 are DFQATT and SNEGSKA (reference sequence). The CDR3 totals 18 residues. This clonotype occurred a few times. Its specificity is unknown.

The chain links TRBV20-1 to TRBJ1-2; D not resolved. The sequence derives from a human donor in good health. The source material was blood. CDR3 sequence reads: CSASRASPGGAFNYGYTF. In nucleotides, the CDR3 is TGCAGTGCTAGCCGGGCCTCCCCGGGCGGAGCATTTAACTATGGCTACACCTTC.